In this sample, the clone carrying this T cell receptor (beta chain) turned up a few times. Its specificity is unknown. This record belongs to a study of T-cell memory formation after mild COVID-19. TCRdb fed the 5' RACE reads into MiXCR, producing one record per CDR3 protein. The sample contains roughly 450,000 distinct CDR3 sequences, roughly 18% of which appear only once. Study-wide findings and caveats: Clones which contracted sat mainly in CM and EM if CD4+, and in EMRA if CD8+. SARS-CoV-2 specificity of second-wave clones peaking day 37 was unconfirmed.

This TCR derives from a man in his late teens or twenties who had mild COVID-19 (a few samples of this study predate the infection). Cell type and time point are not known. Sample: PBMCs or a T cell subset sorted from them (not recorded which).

The CDR3: CASSLRRDEQYF. The DNA for the CDR3 is TGTGCCAGCAGCTTAAGGCGGGACGAGCAGTACTTC. This sequence joins TRBV7-9 and TRBJ2-7; D is possibly TRBD2 (5 bases). Trimming cost V 2 bases and J 5 bases, with 7 bases left between them. This CDR3 is built from 12 residues. The V gene's germline CDR1 is SEHNR and CDR2 FQNEAQ (reference sequence). The whole variable domain, remainder taken from reference TRBV7-9 and TRBJ2-7, is DTGVSQNPRHKITKRGQNVTFRCDPISEHNRLYWYRQTLGQGPEFLTYFQNEAQLEKSRLLSDRFSAERPKGSFSTLEIQRTEQGDSAMYLCASSLRRDEQYFGPGTRLTVT.